This T cell receptor (beta chain) was sequenced in a study of PD-1 blockade in classical Hodgkin lymphoma. This CDR3 comprises 17 residues. Germline V gene lookup returns CDR1 MNHNS and CDR2 SASEGT. Unmatched junction bases numbered 14, after V lost 4 bases and J lost 6 bases. TCRdb's table, derived via immunoSEQ multiplex PCR, lists solely in-frame clones and lacks some. The data show around 15,000 clones, approximately 91% seen once. As for time point: cycle 4 day 1 (C4D1), after 5 to 7 weeks of nivolumab. Following autologous stem cell transplantation, relapse occurred in every patient, and exposure to brentuximab vedotin varied. Thawed PBMCs underwent magnetic negative selection to obtain purified CD8+ T cells.

The source material was CD8+ T cells from blood, sampled before the fourth cycle of nivolumab. This sequence originates from a human donor with classical Hodgkin lymphoma. The V call is TRBV6-1, the J call TRBJ1-4, with 7 bases fitting TRBD1. The CDR3 DNA reads TGTGCCAGCAGTGGGAGGCAGGGGGAAATGATCGATGAAAAACTGTTTTTT. Translated, it gives CASSGRQGEMIDEKLFF.